One and the same sample provided the 26 T cell receptor beta chains below, sequenced in a study of T cells after yellow fever vaccination. TCRdb called the 5' RACE reads again in MiXCR, with one record for every CDR3 protein. The table lists about 400,000 distinct CDR3 sequences, approximately 6% of them singletons. The sequenced sample was PBMCs, obtained 5 days after the yellow fever booster vaccination. The receptors come from a man aged 30 to 39 who received the YFV17D yellow fever vaccine.

The J gene is TRBJ2-2, the V gene TRBV5-1, with 7 bases fitting TRBD1. The CDR3 covers 16 residues. Per germline, CDR1 SGHRS and CDR2 YFSETQ. The V and J ends lost 5 bases and 3 bases, in that order; junction bases with no gene match: 10. The CDR3 protein is CASSITGERDTGELFF. CDR3 DNA sequence: TGCGCCAGCAGTATAACAGGGGAACGAGACACCGGGGAGCTGTTTTTT.

The J gene is TRBJ2-2, the V gene TRBV20-1, with 8 bases lining up with TRBD1. J lost 7 bases, V lost 6 bases, and 7 bases had no gene match. Germline values: CDR1 DFQATT, CDR2 SNEGSKA (reference sequence). CDR3 length: 13 amino acids. The CDR3 DNA reads as TGCAGTGCCCCTGGACAGGGTGTCGGGGAGCTGTTTTTT. This sequence encodes CSAPGQGVGELFF.

This clonotype was recorded at least ten times. The chain is built from TRBV6-5 and TRBJ1-1; 9 bases are shared with TRBD1. From germline, CDR1 is MNHEY and CDR2 SVGAGI. This CDR3 spans 14 amino acids. J gave up 4 bases and V 7 bases, and 7 bases lay outside the gene matches. CDR3 sequence: CASTWDRAATEAFF. CDR3 nucleotide sequence: TGTGCCAGCACTTGGGACAGGGCGGCCACTGAAGCTTTCTTT.

This clonotype was counted a few times. V and J are TRBV11-2 and TRBJ2-5; 12 nucleotides agree with TRBD2. This CDR3 is built from 18 residues. The germline V gene encodes CDR1 SGHAT and CDR2 FQNNGV. V was clipped by 5 bases and J by 5 bases; unmatched bases: 15. DNA of the CDR3: TGTGCCAGCAGCAGCCGCATCCGACTAGCGGGAGTAGGTGAGACCCAGTACTTC. Protein sequence: CASSSRIRLAGVGETQYF. Filled out from reference TRBV11-2 and TRBJ2-5, the complete variable domain reads EAGVAQSPRYKIIEKRQSVAFWCNPISGHATLYWYQQILGQGPKLLIQFQNNGVVDDSQLPKDRFSAERLKGVDSTLKIQPAKLEDSAVYLCASSSRIRLAGVGETQYFGPGTRLLVL.

This clonotype was seen a handful of times. The chain employs TRBV12-3 or TRBV12-4 and TRBJ2-1, with D tentatively TRBD2 (5 bases). The V end was cut by 6 bases, the J end by 7 bases, with 10 bases between. The CDR3 is made up of 12 amino acids. CDR3 nucleotide sequence: TGTGCCAGCAGACCACTAGGGAATGAGCAGTTCTTC. The encoded protein is CASRPLGNEQFF.

As to this clonotype: Likely a read error: the CDR3 ends without its conserved phenylalanine or tryptophan. This chain's CDR3 is CSARVRVSAYNEQFL. The CDR3 region has the DNA TGCAGTGCTAGAGTGCGGGTTAGCGCCTACAATGAGCAGTTCCTC. The chain combines TRBV20-1 with TRBJ2-1; tentatively, D is TRBD2 (5 bases). This CDR3 has 15 amino acids. V gave up 1 base and J gave up 2 bases, with 12 bases separating them. The V gene's germline CDR1 is DFQATT and CDR2 SNEGSKA (reference sequence).

This clonotype was counted ten times or more. The gene calls are TRBV18 and TRBJ1-1, with D possibly being TRBD1 (5 bases). Looked up from germline, CDR1 is KGHSH and CDR2 is LQKENI. The V end lost 5 bases, the J end lost 1 base, and 8 bases lay between the germline ends. The CDR3 sequence is 13 residues long. Here the CDR3 DNA reads TGTGCCAGCTCAGAGGACACGAACACTGAAGCTTTCTTT. This gives the protein CASSEDTNTEAFF. The full variable domain, with the rest looked up from reference TRBV18 and TRBJ1-1, is NAGVMQNPRHLVRRRGQEARLRCSPMKGHSHVYWYRQLPEEGLKFMVYLQKENIIDESGMPKERFSAEFPKEGPSILRIQQVVRGDSAAYFCASSEDTNTEAFFGQGTRLTVV.

The gene calls are TRBV7-2 and TRBJ2-3; 7 bases line up with TRBD2. The germline V gene encodes CDR1 SGHTA and CDR2 FQGNSA. CDR3 size: 13 residues. V lost 7 bases, J lost 2 bases, and 3 bases stayed unmatched. The DNA for the CDR3 is TGTGCCAGCACCGCGGGAGTCACAGATACGCAGTATTTT. Residues: CASTAGVTDTQYF.

There are many counts of this clonotype. J is TRBJ1-5 and V is TRBV7-2; D is unresolved. CDR1 SGHTA and CDR2 FQGNSA come from the germline V gene. The V end was cut by 0 bases, the J end by 3 bases, with 3 bases between. There are 13 residues in the CDR3. CDR3 DNA: TGTGCCAGCAGCTTAGCAGTCAATCAGCCCCAGCATTTT. Its translation is CASSLAVNQPQHF.

This clonotype was picked up many times. CDR3 sequence (DNA): TGCAGTGCCAGGACTCCCGGAAACACCATATATTTT. Translating gives CSARTPGNTIYF. This rearrangement joins TRBV20-1 to TRBJ1-3; D unresolved. V was clipped by 6 bases and J by 4 bases, with 10 bases between them. Germline assignment: CDR1 DFQATT and CDR2 SNEGSKA (reference sequence). The CDR3 has 12 residues.

This clonotype has a single count. This clone may be a read error of a much larger clone one base away. This chain uses TRBV5-1 with TRBJ2-7, with D maybe TRBD1 (6 bases). The CDR3 totals 15 residues. With 0 bases removed from V and 2 bases from J, the gap between germline ends came to 12 bases. In germline, CDR1 is SGHRS, CDR2 YFSETQ. CDR3 DNA: TGCGCCAGCAGCTTGGTGTGGGACAAGGCCTACGAGCAGTACTTC. It encodes CASSLVWDKAYEQYF.

This clonotype turned up a few times. The rearrangement links TRBV20-1 to TRBJ1-1; D is perhaps TRBD1 (5 bases). Looked up from germline, CDR1 is DFQATT and CDR2 is SNEGSKA (reference sequence). V was clipped by 0 bases and J by 5 bases, with 13 bases between them. The CDR3 is 14 residues long. For the CDR3, the DNA is TGCAGTGCTAGAGACGGAGCCCGGGGGACTGAAGCTTTCTTT. Protein product: CSARDGARGTEAFF.

A few counts support this clonotype. This rearrangement joins TRBV7-2 to TRBJ2-2, with 9 positions matching TRBD2. Germline V gene lookup returns CDR1 SGHTA and CDR2 FQGNSA. CDR3 length: 14 amino acids. With 10 bases clipped from V and 3 bases from J, the junction kept 6 bases outside the gene matches. The CDR3 DNA reads as TGTGCCACTCCGACTAGCGGTTACACCGGGGAGCTGTTTTTT. As protein: CATPTSGYTGELFF.

This clonotype was seen only once. The chain recombines TRBV9 with TRBJ2-7; TRBD1 aligns across 8 bases. The V and J ends lost 2 bases and 6 bases, in that order; junction bases with no gene match: 10. CDR1 SGDLS and CDR2 YYNGEE come from the germline V gene. CDR3 length: 15 amino acids. CDR3 sequence (DNA): TGTGCCAGCAGCGTGGGAACAGGGGGTCCTCGCGAGCAGTACTTC. This sequence encodes CASSVGTGGPREQYF. Together with reference TRBV9 and TRBJ2-7, the CDR3 gives the full variable domain: DSGVTQTPKHLITATGQRVTLRCSPRSGDLSVYWYQQSLDQGLQFLIQYYNGEERAKGNILERFSAQQFPDLHSELNLSSLELGDSALYFCASSVGTGGPREQYFGPGTRLTVT.

The rearrangement joins TRBV10-3 to TRBJ2-7, with 7 bases identical to TRBD1. The trim removed 10 bases at V and 5 bases at J, leaving 14 bases unmatched. The length of the CDR3 is 14 residues. Germline CDR1 and CDR2: ENHRY and SYGVKD. The CDR3 DNA reads as TGTGCCACTACGGGACAGCCGATTGGGAACGAGCAGTACTTC. Translated: CATTGQPIGNEQYF.

The rearrangement uses TRBV24-1 and TRBJ2-1, with D uncertain. Trimming pared 9 bases from V and 12 bases from J, leaving 11 bases between. The germline V gene encodes CDR1 KGHDR and CDR2 SFDVKD. This CDR3 comprises 10 residues. DNA of the CDR3: TGTGCCACCGGGCGCCGGTCGCAGTTCTTC. This encodes CATGRRSQFF.

The V gene is TRBV20-1, the J gene TRBJ2-1, with 12 bases lining up with TRBD2. V shed 3 bases, J shed 7 bases, and the junction held 10 bases outside the gene matches. Germline CDR1 is DFQATT and CDR2 is SNEGSKA (reference sequence). This CDR3 has 16 residues. In DNA form, the CDR3 reads TGCAGTGCTAGGCCCCAACTAGCGGGAGGTAGTAATGAGCAGTTCTTC. This sequence encodes CSARPQLAGGSNEQFF.

This clonotype showed up just a few times. The V and J genes are TRBV5-1 and TRBJ2-2, with TRBD1 matching over 7 bases. The length of the CDR3 is 15 residues. The germline gives CDR1 SGHRS, CDR2 YFSETQ. The trim removed 4 bases at V and 6 bases at J, leaving 9 bases unmatched. CDR3 protein: CASSPAPDRAGELFF. The CDR3 coding sequence is TGCGCCAGCAGCCCAGCCCCCGACAGGGCCGGGGAGCTGTTTTTT. The full variable domain, in which reference TRBV5-1 and TRBJ2-2 provide the parts outside the CDR3, is KAGVTQTPRYLIKTRGQQVTLSCSPISGHRSVSWYQQTPGQGLQFLFEYFSETQRNKGNFPGRFSGRQFSNSRSEMNVSTLELGDSALYLCASSPAPDRAGELFFGEGSRLTVL.

The chain joins TRBV6-1 to TRBJ2-5; 11 nucleotides match TRBD2. The CDR3 loop spans 17 amino acids. Trimming cost V 7 bases and J 2 bases; bases outside gene matches: 12. Germline V gives CDR1 MNHNS, CDR2 SASEGT. DNA for the CDR3: TGTGCCAGCACCACACAAGCGGGACTAGCGGATCAAGAGACCCAGTACTTC. Amino acid sequence: CASTTQAGLADQETQYF.

This clonotype was detected a few times. The chain links TRBV25-1 to TRBJ1-2; tentatively, D is TRBD1 (5 bases). Per the germline V gene, CDR1 is MGHDK and CDR2 is SYGVNS. V lost 0 bases to trimming and J lost 4 bases, with 21 bases between them. CDR3 length equals 18 residues. CDR3 sequence (DNA): TGTGCCAGCAGTGAATATTATCAGGGAAGTCATCTGGTCTATGGCTACACCTTC. Translation gives CASSEYYQGSHLVYGYTF.

The sample holds a few counts of this clonotype. This sequence joins TRBV20-1 and TRBJ2-1; maybe TRBD2 (6 bases). The length of the CDR3 is 13 residues. Germline CDR1 and CDR2: DFQATT and SNEGSKA (reference sequence). V dropped 5 bases and J dropped 13 bases, with 21 bases sitting between them. The CDR3 protein is CSALMSGTEIQFF. Written as DNA, the CDR3 is TGCAGTGCTCTCATGTCGGGGACTGAGATCCAGTTCTTC.

This clonotype was detected many times. The chain employs TRBV20-1 and TRBJ2-5; 7 bases agree with TRBD2. The CDR3 has 14 residues. The germline CDR1 and CDR2 sequences are DFQATT and SNEGSKA (reference sequence). V lost 8 bases and J lost 5; bases outside the gene matches: 14. CDR3 protein: CSTQTSRDLETQYF. CDR3 nucleotide sequence: TGCAGTACCCAGACTAGCCGAGACCTCGAGACCCAGTACTTC.

This rearrangement joins TRBV29-1 to TRBJ1-1; perhaps TRBD1 as D (6 bases). The germline V gene encodes CDR1 SQVTM and CDR2 ANQGSEA. This CDR3 spans 13 amino acids. V was cut by 6 bases and J by 3 bases, with 14 bases left in between. The CDR3 sequence is CSVVGGRDTEAFF. The CDR3 nucleotides read TGCAGCGTCGTTGGGGGGCGTGACACTGAAGCTTTCTTT.

CDR3 nucleotide sequence: TGTGCCAGCAGCCGCGAGGGGAGGGACCGGGACAATGAGCAGTTCTTC. Encoded protein: CASSREGRDRDNEQFF. This chain links TRBV11-2 with TRBJ2-1; 7 bases are shared with TRBD2. Trimming took 5 bases from V and 5 from J; bases not matched to a gene: 12. The CDR3 has 16 amino acids. The germline gives CDR1 SGHAT, CDR2 FQNNGV.

This clonotype was counted at least ten times. The rearrangement links TRBV5-1 to TRBJ2-7, with unresolved D. V was clipped by 0 bases and J by 5 bases, with 3 bases between them. Germline CDR1 reads SGHRS; CDR2 reads YFSETQ. There are 11 residues in the CDR3. The CDR3 is CASSLEDEQYF. The CDR3 DNA reads TGCGCCAGCAGCTTGGAGGACGAGCAGTACTTC.

The table lists this clonotype with a few counts. The chain combines TRBV20-1 with TRBJ2-5; 7 bases align to TRBD1. CDR1 DFQATT and CDR2 SNEGSKA come from the germline V gene (reference sequence). This CDR3 is 12 amino acids long. With V trimmed by 6 bases and J by 1 base, 2 bases remained unmatched. Here the CDR3 DNA reads TGCAGTGCGTGGGACAGCCAAGAGACCCAGTACTTC. The encoded protein is CSAWDSQETQYF.